This is a list of T cell receptor beta chains from one sample in a study of tumor-infiltrating lymphocytes in primary liver carcinoma. TCRdb independently ran MiXCR on the multiplex PCR reads; one entry per CDR3 protein. The profile shows about 310,000 distinct CDR3 sequences, 65% of them singletons. The sequenced material came from peripheral blood. These receptors all stem from a man in his forties with primary liver carcinoma and hepatitis B virus infection. CDR3s include the opening cysteine and the closing phenylalanine or tryptophan. Fields, in order: D gene, clone size, J gene, V gene, CDR3 protein, CDR3 DNA. D genes are given only for firm matches. Not every row has a clone size; where given, it reads once, few, many or a size class.

TRBD2 | - | TRBJ2-1 | TRBV28 | CASTLMGLAGNEQIF | TGTGCCAGCACCCTGATGGGACTAGCGGGCAATGAGCAGATCTTC
- | - | TRBJ2-2 | TRBV6-1 | CASSRTLQVNTGELCF | TGTGCCAGCAGTAGAACACTACAGGTGAACACCGGGGAGCTGTGTTTT
- | - | TRBJ2-7 | TRBV5-4 | CASSKTLVREHEQYF | TGTGCCAGCAGCAAAACCCTGGTAAGGGAACACGAGCAGTACTTC
- | few | TRBJ1-1 | TRBV21-1 | CASSSYQWDSFGTEAFF | TGTGCCAGCAGCAGCTACCAGTGGGACAGCTTTGGGACTGAAGCTTTCTTT
- | - | TRBJ1-1 | TRBV7-9 | CASSLAGRKTEAFF | TGTGCCAGCAGCTTAGCAGGGAGGAAGACTGAAGCTTTCTTT
- | - | TRBJ2-1 | TRBV20-1 | CSASGVFKGPYNEQFF | TGCAGTGCTAGCGGGGTCTTCAAGGGCCCCTACAATGAGCAGTTCTTC
- | - | TRBJ2-3 | TRBV11-2 | CANSLEAPVAGMNTQYF | TGTGCCAACAGCTTAGAGGCCCCAGTGGCTGGGATGAATACGCAGTATTTT
- | - | TRBJ2-7 | TRBV5-1 | CVSSFAHLGSYEQYF | TGCGTCAGCAGCTTTGCCCATTTGGGCTCCTACGAGCAGTACTTC
- | many | TRBJ1-6 | TRBV10-3 | CAIKDYGSPLHF | TGTGCCATCAAAGACTATGGTTCACCCCTCCACTTT
- | - | TRBJ2-2 | TRBV2 | CASTWTPPGELFF | TGTGCCAGCACTTGGACCCCTCCCGGGGAGCTGTTTTTT
- | - | TRBJ2-1 | TRBV5-6 | CASSLDLAGIGDEESF | TGTGCCAGCAGCTTGGATTTGGCGGGAATCGGCGATGAGGAGTCCTTC
- | - | TRBJ1-5 | TRBV7-8 | CASSLAGGEQPQHF | TGTGCCAGCAGCTTAGCGGGGGGGGAACAGCCCCAGCATTTT
- | many | TRBJ2-3 | TRBV6-1 | CASIPGRSTDTQYF | TGTGCCAGCATCCCGGGACGGAGCACAGATACGCAGTATTTT
- | many | TRBJ1-5 | TRBV12-3/TRBV12-4 | CASSYGEGQPQHF | TGTGCCAGCAGTTACGGTGAGGGACAGCCCCAGCATTTT
TRBD1 | many | TRBJ2-1 | TRBV6-1 | CASINRGISYNEQFF | TGTGCCAGCATCAACAGGGGTATCTCCTACAATGAGCAGTTCTTC
- | - | TRBJ2-1 | TRBV5-6 | CVSSLRRIHNEQFF | TGTGTCAGCAGCTTGAGGAGGATCCACAATGAGCAGTTCTTC
TRBD1 | - | TRBJ1-5 | TRBV12-3/TRBV12-4 | CASRRPGDRGNQPQHF | TGTGCCAGCAGACGCCCCGGGGACAGGGGGAATCAGCCCCAGCATTTT
TRBD1 | - | TRBJ1-1 | TRBV12-3/TRBV12-4 | CASTLTGVGAEAFF | TGTGCCAGCACTTTAACAGGGGTTGGAGCTGAAGCTTTCTTT
- | - | TRBJ1-1 | TRBV5-4 | CASILRRNSINTEAFF | TGTGCCAGCATCTTAAGAAGGAACAGTATAAACACTGAAGCTTTCTTT
- | - | TRBJ1-1 | TRBV11-2 | CASSLSGQGEAFF | TGTGCCAGTAGCTTGTCCGGCCAGGGGGAAGCTTTCTTT